The T cell receptor (beta chain) described here comes from a study of T-cell memory formation after mild COVID-19. Study-level results: That cross-reactive memory joined was suggested by some responding clones appearing in pre-infection memory. Largely, contracting CD4+ clones fell within CM and EM, and contracting CD8+ clones within EMRA. Still unconfirmed is whether the second-wave clones peaking on day 37 recognized SARS-CoV-2.

Regarding this clonotype: Its antigen is not identified.

The CDR3 is 13 residues long. In germline, CDR1 is SQVTM, CDR2 ANQGSEA. Using constant-segment primers, 5'RACE produced TCR alpha and TCR beta cDNA libraries carrying sample barcodes and UMIs. TCRdb ran MiXCR on the 5' RACE reads and lists one entry per CDR3 protein. The data contain 250,000 to 300,000 distinct CDR3 sequences, roughly 18% of them singletons. V is TRBV29-1 and J is TRBJ1-1, with a weak D call TRBD1 (6 bases). This receptor was taken from a man between 18 and 29 years old who had mild COVID-19 (a few samples of this study predate the infection). Cell type and time point are not known. Material: PBMCs or a T cell subset sorted from them (not recorded which). This chain's CDR3 is CSGVGQGRTEAFF. CDR3 DNA sequence: TGCAGTGGGGTTGGGCAGGGGAGGACTGAAGCTTTCTTT.